This T cell receptor (beta chain) was captured by sequencing in a study of blood T cell repertoires in COVID-19. The germline V gene encodes CDR1 SGDLS and CDR2 YYNGEE. V gave up 0 bases and J gave up 2 bases; unmatched junction bases: 4. The CDR3 sequence is 15 residues long. Clones were read by immunoSEQ multiplex PCR, and TCRdb kept only the in-frame ones, dropping some. This sample carries 150,000 to 200,000 clones, approximately 91% of them seen once, and the ten largest clones take 0.5% to 0.6%. The source is a man aged 50 or older with acute or convalescent COVID-19. The specimen sequenced was peripheral blood. This sequence joins TRBV9 and TRBJ2-5, with 7 positions matching TRBD1. The CDR3 DNA reads TGTGCCAGCAGCGTAGGGTGGACAGGTCAAGAGACCCAGTACTTC. As protein: CASSVGWTGQETQYF.